Listed below are T cell receptor beta chains from one sample, sequenced in a study of identical twins. One entry per CDR3 protein, called by TCRdb with MiXCR from the 5' RACE reads. The table includes a few hundred thousand distinct CDR3 sequences, around 8% detected once. These records were also assigned to another study, of yellow fever vaccine responses in identical twins.

Sequencing used CD8+ T cells sorted from blood. All receptors come from a woman aged 18-35 years in good health. Both conserved end residues are part of each CDR3. The order of the fields is J gene, clone size, V gene, D gene, CDR3 length, CDR3 DNA, CDR3 protein. The D gene is left open where the match is weak. Some rows mark clone size as missing; the rest say once, few, many or name a class of expanded clone.

J: TRBJ2-7
size: -
V: TRBV4-3
D: -
length: 14
DNA: TGCGCCAGCAGCCAAGATCATCGTGGTCACGAGCAGTACTTC
CDR3: CASSQDHRGHEQYF

J: TRBJ2-2
size: few
V: TRBV20-1
D: TRBD1
length: 13
DNA: TGCAGTGCTAGGGACAGGGACACCGGGGAGCTGTTTTTT
CDR3: CSARDRDTGELFF

J: TRBJ2-7
size: -
V: TRBV11-2
D: TRBD2
length: 16
DNA: TGTGCCAGCAGCTTCCTAGCGGGAGGGGGAACCTACGAGCAGTACTTC
CDR3: CASSFLAGGGTYEQYF

J: TRBJ2-3
size: few
V: TRBV10-3
D: TRBD2
length: 15
DNA: TGTGCCATCAGTGAGGTCCAGGGAGCGGGGGATACGCAGTATTTT
CDR3: CAISEVQGAGDTQYF

J: TRBJ2-3
size: many
V: TRBV12-3/TRBV12-4
D: TRBD2
length: 15
DNA: TGTGCCAGCAGTTTCACTGCGGGAGGAACAGATACGCAGTATTTT
CDR3: CASSFTAGGTDTQYF

J: TRBJ2-7
size: few
V: TRBV5-1
D: -
length: 15
DNA: TGCGCCAGCAGCTTGGGCCCAGACTTGGCCTACGAGCAGTACTTC
CDR3: CASSLGPDLAYEQYF

J: TRBJ2-1
size: -
V: TRBV4-1
D: -
length: 14
DNA: TGCGCCAGCAGCCAAGTTGAGACCGTGACTGAGCAGTTCTTC
CDR3: CASSQVETVTEQFF

J: TRBJ1-1
size: many
V: TRBV6-5
D: -
length: 15
DNA: TGTGCCAGCAGTTATATTAGGGGCCCGAACACTGAAGCTTTCTTT
CDR3: CASSYIRGPNTEAFF

J: TRBJ2-3
size: many
V: TRBV6-1
D: TRBD2
length: 14
DNA: TGTGCCAGCAGATCCAGCGGGGCCACAGATACGCAGTATTTT
CDR3: CASRSSGATDTQYF

J: TRBJ2-5
size: many
V: TRBV28
D: TRBD1
length: 14
DNA: TGTGCCAGCAGAGGGACAGCTTATCAAGAGACCCAGTACTTC
CDR3: CASRGTAYQETQYF

J: TRBJ2-1
size: -
V: TRBV5-6
D: TRBD2
length: 16
DNA: TGTGCCAGCAGCTGGGGGGTCGGGGGGGAAAACAATGAGCAGTTCTTC
CDR3: CASSWGVGGENNEQFF

J: TRBJ1-6
size: -
V: TRBV11-2
D: -
length: 14
DNA: TGTGCCAGCAGCTTAGTGAGCGGGGGTTCGCCCCTCCACTTT
CDR3: CASSLVSGGSPLHF

J: TRBJ2-3
size: few
V: TRBV5-1
D: -
length: 13
DNA: TGCGCCAGCAGCTTCACCCGGCCAGATACGCAGTATTTT
CDR3: CASSFTRPDTQYF

J: TRBJ2-7
size: many
V: TRBV7-2
D: -
length: 13
DNA: TGTGCCAGCAGCTTAAACAACTTCTACGAGCAGTACTTC
CDR3: CASSLNNFYEQYF